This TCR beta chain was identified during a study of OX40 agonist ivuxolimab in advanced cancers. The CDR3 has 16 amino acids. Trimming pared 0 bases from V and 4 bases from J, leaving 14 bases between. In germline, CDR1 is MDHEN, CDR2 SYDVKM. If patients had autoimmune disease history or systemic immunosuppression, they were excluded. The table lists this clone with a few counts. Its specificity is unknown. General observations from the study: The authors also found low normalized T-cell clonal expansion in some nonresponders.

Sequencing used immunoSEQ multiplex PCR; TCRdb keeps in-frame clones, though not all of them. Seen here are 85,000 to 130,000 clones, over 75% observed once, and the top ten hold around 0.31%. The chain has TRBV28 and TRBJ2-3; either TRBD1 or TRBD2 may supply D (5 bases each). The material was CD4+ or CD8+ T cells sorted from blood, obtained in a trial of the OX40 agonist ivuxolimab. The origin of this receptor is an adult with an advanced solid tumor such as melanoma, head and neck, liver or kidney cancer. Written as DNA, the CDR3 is TGTGCCAGCAGTTTATGGGCCAGGGTGGGAGCAGATACGCAGTATTTT. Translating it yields CASSLWARVGADTQYF.